The present T cell receptor (beta chain) was sequenced within a study of cytomegalovirus exposure and HLA in healthy donors. Study-level results: Some highly shared sequence variants likely arose as a pipeline artifact. An assumption of roughly uniform sequencing depth across donors underlay the presence/absence analyses. Other equally common chains were less clonally expanded than HLA-associated TCR beta chains, a later analysis showed. There were several of the most significant clusters that appeared linked to common viral pathogens in a later analysis.

Concerning this clone: The antigen is unknown.

With 60 Vbeta and 13 Jbeta primers, the PCR was carried out. Data came from immunoSEQ multiplex PCR; TCRdb stores just in-frame clones and leaves some out. The clone table shows 130,000 or so clones, with the ten largest holding 1.5% to 2%. This receptor was taken from an older woman in good health and CMV-seronegative. Input material: PBMCs.

The CDR3 region has the DNA TGTGCCATCAGTGAGTCGGCTACAGGGAGAGTTAGCTACACCTTC. Its translation is CAISESATGRVSYTF. The gene calls are TRBV10-3 and TRBJ1-2, with D perhaps matching TRBD1 (6 bases). Germline V lookup: CDR1 ENHRY, CDR2 SYGVKD. The CDR3 spans 15 residues. V was pared by 0 bases and J by 9 bases, with 17 bases between.